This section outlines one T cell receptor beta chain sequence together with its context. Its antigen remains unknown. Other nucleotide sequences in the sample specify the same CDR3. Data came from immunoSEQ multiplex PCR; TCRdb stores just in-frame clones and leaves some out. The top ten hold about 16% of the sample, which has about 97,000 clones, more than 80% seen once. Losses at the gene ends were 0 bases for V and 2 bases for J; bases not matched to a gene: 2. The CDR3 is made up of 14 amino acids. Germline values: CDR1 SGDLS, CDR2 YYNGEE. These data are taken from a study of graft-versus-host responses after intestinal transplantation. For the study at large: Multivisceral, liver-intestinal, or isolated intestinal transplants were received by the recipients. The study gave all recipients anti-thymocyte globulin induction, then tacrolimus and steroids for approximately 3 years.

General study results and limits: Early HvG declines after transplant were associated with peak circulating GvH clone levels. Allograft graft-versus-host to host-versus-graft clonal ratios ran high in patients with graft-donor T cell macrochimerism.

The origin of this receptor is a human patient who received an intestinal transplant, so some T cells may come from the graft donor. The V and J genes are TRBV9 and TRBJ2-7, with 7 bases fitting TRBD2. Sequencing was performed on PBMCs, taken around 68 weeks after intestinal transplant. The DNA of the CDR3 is TGTGCCAGCAGCGTAGGTGGGGGGGCCTACGAGCAGTACTTC. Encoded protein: CASSVGGGAYEQYF.